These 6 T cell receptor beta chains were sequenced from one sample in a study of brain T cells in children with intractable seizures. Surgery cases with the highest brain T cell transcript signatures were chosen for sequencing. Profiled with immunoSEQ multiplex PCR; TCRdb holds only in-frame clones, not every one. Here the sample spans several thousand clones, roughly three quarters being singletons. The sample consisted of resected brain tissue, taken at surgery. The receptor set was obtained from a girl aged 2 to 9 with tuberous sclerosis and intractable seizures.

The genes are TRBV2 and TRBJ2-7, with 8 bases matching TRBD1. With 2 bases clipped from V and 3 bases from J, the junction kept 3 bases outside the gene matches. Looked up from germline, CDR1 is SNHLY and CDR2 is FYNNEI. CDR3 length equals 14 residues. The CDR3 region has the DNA TGTGCCAGCAGTGAACAGGGGGCAAACTACGAGCAGTACGTC. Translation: CASSEQGANYEQYV.

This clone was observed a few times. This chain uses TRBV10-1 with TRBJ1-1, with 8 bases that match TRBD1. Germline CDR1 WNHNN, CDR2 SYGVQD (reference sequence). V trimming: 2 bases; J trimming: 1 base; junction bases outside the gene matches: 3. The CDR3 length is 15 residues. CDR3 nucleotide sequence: TGCGCCAGCAGTGAGGCAGGACAGGGGAACACTGAAGCTTTCTTT. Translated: CASSEAGQGNTEAFF.

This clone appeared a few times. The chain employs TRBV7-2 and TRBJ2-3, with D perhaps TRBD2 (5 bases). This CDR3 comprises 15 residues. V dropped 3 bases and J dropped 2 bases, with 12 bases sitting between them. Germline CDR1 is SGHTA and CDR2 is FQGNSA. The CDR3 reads CASSFRARDTDTQYF. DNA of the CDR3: TGTGCCAGCAGCTTTCGCGCGAGGGACACAGATACGCAGTATTTT.

The CDR3 DNA reads TGCAGCGTTGACAGGGGCGATGAGCAGTTCTTC. This sequence encodes CSVDRGDEQFF. The chain recombines TRBV29-1 with TRBJ2-1; D is possibly TRBD1 (6 bases). The CDR3 loop spans 11 amino acids. Germline CDR1 SQVTM, CDR2 ANQGSEA. V gave up 3 bases and J gave up 8 bases, with 8 bases separating them.

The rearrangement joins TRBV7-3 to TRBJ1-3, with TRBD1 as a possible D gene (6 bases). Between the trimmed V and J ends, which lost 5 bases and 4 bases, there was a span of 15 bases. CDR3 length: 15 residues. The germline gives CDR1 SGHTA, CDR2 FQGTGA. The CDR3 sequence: CASSPRGTIGNTIYF. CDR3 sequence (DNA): TGTGCCAGCAGCCCCAGAGGGACAATAGGAAACACCATATATTTT.

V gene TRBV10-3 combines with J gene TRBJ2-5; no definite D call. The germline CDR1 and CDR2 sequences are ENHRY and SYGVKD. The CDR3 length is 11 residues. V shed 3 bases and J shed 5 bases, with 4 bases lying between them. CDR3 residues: CAISDRETQYF. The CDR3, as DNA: TGTGCCATCAGTGACAGGGAGACCCAGTACTTC.